These 10 T cell receptor beta chains came from one sample sequenced in a study of CD8 T cells in Susac syndrome. With random hexamers, about 0.45 to 1 ug RNA was reverse transcribed. TCRdb recomputed calls from the immunoSEQ multiplex PCR reads with MiXCR, one row per CDR3 protein. Here the sample spans approximately 190,000 distinct CDR3 sequences, approximately 94% being singletons. The sample consisted of CD4+ T cells from PBMCs. The source of these receptors is a human donor in good health.

The chain combines TRBV7-8 with TRBJ2-2; D is possibly TRBD1 (5 bases). V lost 4 bases, J lost 3 bases, and 9 bases lay in between. Germline lookup yields CDR1 SGHVS and CDR2 FQNEAQ. CDR3 length: 14 amino acids. This CDR3 is CASSWGSYTGELFF. The CDR3 bases are TGTGCCAGCAGCTGGGGCTCCTACACCGGGGAGCTGTTTTTT. The variable domain in full, completed from reference TRBV7-8 and TRBJ2-2, reads GAGVSQSPRYKVAKRGQDVALRCDPISGHVSLFWYQQALGQGPEFLTYFQNEAQLDKSGLPSDRFFAERPEGSVSTLKIQRTQQEDSAVYLCASSWGSYTGELFFGEGSRLTVL.

The V call is TRBV7-3, the J call TRBJ2-3; TRBD2 matches at 10 bases. The germline CDR1 and CDR2 sequences are SGHTA and FQGTGA. The CDR3 runs 19 residues. V dropped 4 bases and J dropped 6; count of bases not matched to a gene: 19. The DNA of the CDR3 is TGTGCCAGCAGCTCCAAGGCCCCCGGAAGCGGGGGGGCCAGGGATACGCAGTATTTT. It translates to CASSSKAPGSGGARDTQYF.

CDR3 DNA: TGCGCCAGCAGCTGGACAGGGGCAGGGGCCAACGTCCTGACTTTC. Amino acid sequence: CASSWTGAGANVLTF. The chain is built from TRBV5-1 and TRBJ2-6; 9 nucleotides align to TRBD1. Losses at the gene ends were 3 bases for V and 4 bases for J; bases not matched to a gene: 2. CDR3 length equals 15 residues. Germline-derived CDR1 and CDR2 are SGHRS and YFSETQ.

V gene TRBV5-4 combines with J gene TRBJ1-1; D possibly corresponds to TRBD1 (5 bases). V was shortened by 4 bases and J by 4 bases, with 17 bases between the two germline ends. CDR1 and CDR2 from the germline V gene are SGHNT and YYREEE (reference sequence). This CDR3 is built from 15 residues. CDR3 coding DNA: TGTGCCAGCAGCCCTCCCGGGACTAGGAGCACTGAAGCTTTCTTT. Translating gives CASSPPGTRSTEAFF.

The chain employs TRBV7-3 and TRBJ2-3, with a possible D match to TRBD1 (6 bases). This CDR3 contains 13 residues. Germline V CDR1 and CDR2: SGHTA, FQGTGA. Trimming stripped 5 bases from V and 5 bases from J, with 11 bases between. CDR3 nucleotide sequence: TGTGCCAGCAGCGCCCCAGGGGAAGATACGCAGTATTTT. Amino acids: CASSAPGEDTQYF.

The chain uses TRBV28 and TRBJ2-3; D may be TRBD1 (6 bases). The CDR3 contains 17 residues. Germline CDR1 is MDHEN and CDR2 is SYDVKM. The germline V and J ends were trimmed by 6 bases and 4 bases, with 23 bases remaining between them. CDR3: CASSATQGLYSADTQYF. DNA for the CDR3: TGTGCCAGCAGCGCGACTCAGGGGCTATACAGCGCAGATACGCAGTATTTT.

The chain links TRBV9 to TRBJ2-5; D is unclear. Per germline, CDR1 SGDLS and CDR2 YYNGEE. The V and J ends lost 2 bases and 4 bases respectively, with 3 bases between them. This CDR3 has 11 amino acids. CDR3 protein: CASSVAETQYF. In DNA form, the CDR3 reads TGTGCCAGCAGCGTCGCAGAGACCCAGTACTTC.

This chain's CDR3 is CASSEVRLAGELFF. CDR3 DNA: TGTGCCAGCAGTGAAGTCAGGCTAGCTGGGGAGCTGTTTTTT. V usage is TRBV2 and J usage is TRBJ2-2; D might be TRBD2 (5 bases). The CDR3 contains 14 residues. Germline assignment: CDR1 SNHLY and CDR2 FYNNEI. V lost 1 base and J 8 bases, leaving 11 bases between the germline ends. Using reference TRBV2 and TRBJ2-2 for the parts outside the CDR3, the full variable domain is EPEVTQTPSHQVTQMGQEVILRCVPISNHLYFYWYRQILGQKVEFLVSFYNNEISEKSEIFDDQFSVERPDGSNFTLKIRSTKLEDSAMYFCASSEVRLAGELFFGEGSRLTVL.

V is TRBV4-1 and J is TRBJ2-3; D might be TRBD1 or TRBD2, each matching 5 bases. The ends were cut back, 4 bases at V and 3 bases at J, with 17 bases in the middle. The germline CDR1 and CDR2 sequences are MGHRA and YSYEKL. The CDR3 is 16 amino acids. CDR3 DNA: TGCGCCAGCAGCCGTGGGACGTTGGGAACTACAGATACGCAGTATTTT. Amino acids: CASSRGTLGTTDTQYF.

The chain combines TRBV6-5 with TRBJ1-2; the D gene is possibly TRBD1 (6 bases). Germline lookup yields CDR1 MNHEY and CDR2 SVGAGI. V was trimmed by 4 bases and J by 1 base, leaving 13 bases between them. The CDR3 totals 15 residues. The CDR3 loop reads CASSSGQIFNYGYTF. The CDR3 DNA follows: TGTGCCAGCAGTTCAGGACAGATCTTTAACTATGGCTACACCTTC.